Listed here are 9 T cell receptor beta chains from one sample, sequenced in a study of T cell changes during pregnancy in multiple sclerosis. The method was immunoSEQ multiplex PCR; TCRdb's version includes in-frame clones alone and lacks a portion of them. The sample carries tens of thousands of clones, approximately 89% recorded once. The sample in question was CD8+ T cells from peripheral blood mononuclear cells, obtained in the first trimester of pregnancy. The receptors come from a female donor in good health, enrolled as a control in a pregnancy study.

The J gene is TRBJ1-6, the V gene TRBV19; possibly TRBD1 for D (6 bases). The CDR3 covers 16 residues. The germline gives CDR1 LNHDA, CDR2 SQIVND (reference sequence). Trimming removed 5 bases at V and 0 bases at J, with 11 bases between. The CDR3 reads CASSARTDSYNSPLHF. The DNA for the CDR3 is TGTGCCAGTAGTGCAAGGACAGACTCCTATAATTCACCCCTCCACTTT.

The J gene is TRBJ2-1, the V gene TRBV10-2, with 9 positions matching TRBD1. This CDR3 has 16 amino acids. From germline, CDR1 is WSHSY and CDR2 SAAADI. V was pared by 6 bases and J by 2 bases, with 8 bases of the junction left unmatched. Here the CDR3 DNA reads TGCGCCAGCAGGACGCCTGGGACAGGGCCCTACAATGAGCAGTTCTTC. It specifies CASRTPGTGPYNEQFF.

The count of this clone is one. The chain joins TRBV5-1 to TRBJ2-1, with 9 bases fitting TRBD2. The germline V gene encodes CDR1 SGHRS and CDR2 YFSETQ. V shed 0 bases, J shed 2 bases, and the junction held 6 bases outside the gene matches. The CDR3 spans 17 residues. CDR3 in amino acids: CASSLVVAGGAYNEQFF. The DNA of the CDR3 is TGCGCCAGCAGCTTGGTGGTTGCGGGAGGGGCCTACAATGAGCAGTTCTTC.

The chain links TRBV28 to TRBJ1-4; 7 bases map to TRBD1. Germline V CDR1 and CDR2: MDHEN, SYDVKM. V shed 5 bases and J 3 bases; nucleotides not matched to a gene: 6. This CDR3 spans 15 amino acids. CDR3 in amino acids: CASSPSGGPNEKLFF. DNA of the CDR3: TGTGCCAGCAGTCCATCAGGGGGACCTAATGAAAAACTGTTTTTT.

This clone has just one count. CDR3 coding DNA: TGTGCCAGCAGTGGGGGCGGGAGCTCCTACGAGCAGTACTTC. Residues: CASSGGGSSYEQYF. The chain employs TRBV28 and TRBJ2-7, with D perhaps TRBD2 (7 bases). CDR1 is MDHEN, CDR2 SYDVKM, per germline. The CDR3 sequence is 14 residues long. Deletions cut 5 bases from V and 0 bases from J, with 11 bases between.

This chain links TRBV9 with TRBJ2-7; 12 bases fit TRBD1. The J segment lost 2 bases and the V segment lost 3 bases, leaving 6 bases of the junction unmatched. The CDR3 covers 16 residues. The germline V gene has CDR1 SGDLS and CDR2 YYNGEE. CDR3 protein: CASSEGTGGDPYEQYF. The DNA of the CDR3 is TGTGCCAGCAGCGAGGGGACAGGGGGCGACCCCTACGAGCAGTACTTC.

The gene calls are TRBV14 and TRBJ2-7; TRBD1 is a possible D gene (5 bases). Germline V lookup: CDR1 SGHDN, CDR2 FVKESK. The CDR3 is 16 residues long. V was shortened by 5 bases and J by 0 bases, with 17 bases between the two germline ends. Here the CDR3 reads CASSTQTGANSYEQYF. In DNA form, the CDR3 reads TGTGCCAGCAGCACCCAGACTGGGGCCAACTCCTACGAGCAGTACTTC.

The chain links TRBV7-8 to TRBJ2-1; 10 bases are shared with TRBD2. This CDR3 has 15 residues. Germline CDR1 SGHVS, CDR2 FQNEAQ. The trim removed 1 base at V and 5 bases at J, leaving 2 bases unmatched. CDR3 coding DNA: TGTGCCAGCAGCTTAGTAGCGGGAGGTCACAATGAGCAGTTCTTC. The encoded protein is CASSLVAGGHNEQFF.

There are a few counts of this clone. V and J are TRBV4-1 and TRBJ1-6; perhaps TRBD1 as D (5 bases). Per germline, CDR1 MGHRA and CDR2 YSYEKL. CDR3 size: 17 residues. The V and J ends lost 1 base and 1 base respectively, with 11 bases between them. The CDR3 sequence is CASSQVTAPSYNSPLHF. The CDR3 coding sequence is TGCGCCAGCAGCCAAGTGACAGCTCCTTCCTATAATTCACCCCTCCACTTT.